This T cell receptor beta chain was recorded in a study of blood T cell repertoires in COVID-19. Study processing details: Amplification of reference gene primers was used by the study to estimate nucleated cell counts. TCRdb's table, derived via immunoSEQ multiplex PCR, lists solely in-frame clones and lacks some. V, J and clone size derive from that table, while D and trimming were established from the DNA sequence. This table has some 220,000 clones, 84% appearing once. CDR1 and CDR2 from the germline V gene are KGHDR and SFDVKD. The CDR3 runs 15 residues. Trimming took off 3 bases at V and 5 bases at J, with 15 bases between the two ends.

This chain connects TRBV24-1 to TRBJ1-2; maybe TRBD1 (6 bases). The source material was peripheral blood. This sequence was found in a man between 50 and 59 years old with active or convalescent COVID-19. CDR3 nucleotides: TGTGCCACCAGTGATCACACAGGGTCTACTTATGGCTACACCTTC. It yields the protein CATSDHTGSTYGYTF.